A few counts support the clone carrying this TCR beta chain. The sample comes from a study of T-cell memory formation after mild COVID-19. Whole-study context: In these data, TCR clusters were largely donor specific.

From the 5' RACE reads, TCRdb called clonotypes with MiXCR, one entry per CDR3 protein. The table has almost 550,000 distinct CDR3 sequences, roughly 21% seen once; the top ten hold about an eighth. CDR3 length equals 12 residues. The V gene lost 8 bases and the J gene lost 5 bases, with 13 bases spanning the gap. Germline V CDR1 and CDR2: GTSNPN, SVGIG (reference sequence). This TCR derives from an adult woman who had mild COVID-19 (a few samples of this study predate the infection). Cell type and time point are not known. This sequence joins TRBV30 and TRBJ2-1, with D possibly matching TRBD2 (6 bases). Material: PBMCs or a T cell subset sorted from them (not recorded which). CDR3 sequence reads: CARRDWHNEQFF. CDR3 in DNA: TGTGCCCGCCGGGACTGGCACAATGAGCAGTTCTTC.